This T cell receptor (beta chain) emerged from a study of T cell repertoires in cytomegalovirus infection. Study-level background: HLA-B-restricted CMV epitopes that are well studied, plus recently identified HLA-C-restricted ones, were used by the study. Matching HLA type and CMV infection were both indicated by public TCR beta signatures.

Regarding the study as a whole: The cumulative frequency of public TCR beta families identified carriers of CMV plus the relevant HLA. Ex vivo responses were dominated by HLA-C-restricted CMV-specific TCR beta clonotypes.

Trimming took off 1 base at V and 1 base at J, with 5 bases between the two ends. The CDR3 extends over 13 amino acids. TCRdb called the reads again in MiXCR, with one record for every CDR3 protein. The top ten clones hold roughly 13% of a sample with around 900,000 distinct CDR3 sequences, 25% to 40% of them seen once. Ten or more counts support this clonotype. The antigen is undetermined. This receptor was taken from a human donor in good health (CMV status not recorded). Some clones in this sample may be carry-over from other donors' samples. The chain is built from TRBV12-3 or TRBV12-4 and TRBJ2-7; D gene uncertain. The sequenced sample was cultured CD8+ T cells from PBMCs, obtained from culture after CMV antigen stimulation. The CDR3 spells CASSLVGSYEQYF. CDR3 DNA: TGTGCCAGCAGTTTAGTTGGGTCCTACGAGCAGTACTTC.